One sample yielded the 19 T cell receptor beta chains listed below, sequenced in a study of T cell responses to AZD1222 COVID-19 vaccine. Using immunoSEQ multiplex PCR, the repertoire was profiled, and TCRdb retains in-frame clones only, with some absent. The sample lists 95,000 to 100,000 clones; approximately 86% were seen once. Specimen: peripheral blood, collected on day 0 of AZD1222 vaccination. The receptors stem from an adult in good health.

This clone has a single count. V gene TRBV20-1 combines with J gene TRBJ2-5; D gene uncertain. CDR1 is DFQATT and CDR2 is SNEGSKA in the germline V gene (reference sequence). With 5 bases removed from V and 3 bases from J, the gap between germline ends came to 7 bases. This CDR3 is 11 amino acids long. The CDR3 reads CSARHEETQYF. CDR3 DNA sequence: TGCAGTGCTCGGCACGAAGAGACCCAGTACTTC.

The chain has TRBV19 and TRBJ2-1; 13 bases are a match to TRBD2. The CDR3 contains 16 residues. From germline, CDR1 is LNHDA and CDR2 SQIVND (reference sequence). Germline trimming cut 5 bases from V and 9 bases from J; bases unmatched to any gene: 10. This CDR3 reads CASSAPGLAGWGEQFF. As DNA, the CDR3 is TGTGCCAGTAGTGCCCCGGGACTAGCGGGATGGGGTGAGCAGTTCTTC.

This chain joins TRBV28 and TRBJ1-1, with D possibly TRBD1 on 5 matching bases. The CDR3 runs 14 residues. The germline V gene has CDR1 MDHEN and CDR2 SYDVKM. V lost 6 bases and J lost 2, with 13 bases in between. The CDR3 sequence: CASRKGATNTEAFF. The CDR3 DNA follows: TGTGCCAGCAGGAAAGGGGCTACTAACACTGAAGCTTTCTTT.

The V and J genes are TRBV2 and TRBJ2-1, with a possible D match to TRBD2 (5 bases). CDR3 length equals 14 residues. CDR1 SNHLY and CDR2 FYNNEI come from the germline V gene. The V gene lost 6 bases and the J gene lost 8 bases, with 17 bases spanning the gap. In DNA, the CDR3 is TGTGCCAGCAGGGACTCCCGCGCAGTCCATGAGCAGTTCTTC. Protein sequence: CASRDSRAVHEQFF.

The chain carries TRBV27 and TRBJ1-2; D gene ambiguous. CDR1 MNHEY and CDR2 SMNVEV come from the germline V gene (reference sequence). This CDR3 is built from 12 residues. V lost 0 bases to trimming and J lost 6 bases, with 5 bases between them. The CDR3 bases are TGTGCCAGCAGTTTATCGGGGAATGGCTACACCTTC. Translated, it gives CASSLSGNGYTF.

The chain joins TRBV19 to TRBJ1-1, with TRBD1 as a possible D gene (5 bases). In germline, CDR1 is LNHDA, CDR2 SQIVND (reference sequence). V lost 3 bases and J lost 3, with 8 bases in between. CDR3 length: 13 residues. This chain's CDR3 is CASSIRGYTEAFF. CDR3 bases: TGTGCCAGTAGTATTAGGGGTTACACTGAAGCTTTCTTT.

This chain connects TRBV5-1 to TRBJ2-3; 11 positions match TRBD2. There are 19 residues in the CDR3. V lost 0 bases and J lost 0; bases outside the gene matches: 9. Germline CDR1 and CDR2: SGHRS and YFSETQ. Here the CDR3 reads CASSLALAGGVPSTDTQYF. CDR3 DNA: TGCGCCAGCAGCTTGGCCCTAGCGGGGGGCGTTCCTAGCACAGATACGCAGTATTTT. Full variable domain (missing parts from reference TRBV5-1 and TRBJ2-3): KAGVTQTPRYLIKTRGQQVTLSCSPISGHRSVSWYQQTPGQGLQFLFEYFSETQRNKGNFPGRFSGRQFSNSRSEMNVSTLELGDSALYLCASSLALAGGVPSTDTQYFGPGTRLTVL.

This clone turned up a few times. The chain is built from TRBV7-9 and TRBJ2-7; possibly TRBD1 for D (6 bases). Germline V gives CDR1 SEHNR, CDR2 FQNEAQ (reference sequence). Trimming cost V 4 bases and J 3 bases, with 19 bases left between them. This CDR3 contains 16 residues. CDR3 loop: CASSSQEGGYLYEQYF. The CDR3 DNA reads TGTGCCAGCAGCTCCCAGGAAGGGGGTTACCTCTACGAGCAGTACTTC.

The chain uses TRBV28 and TRBJ2-7, with D possibly being TRBD1 (7 bases). Germline CDR1 and CDR2: MDHEN and SYDVKM. V shed 6 bases and J shed 0 bases, with 18 bases lying between them. The CDR3 runs 16 residues. CDR3 sequence: CASSRTGGMSSYEQYF. The CDR3 coding sequence is TGTGCCAGCAGCAGGACAGGCGGGATGAGCTCCTACGAGCAGTACTTC.

J is TRBJ2-3 and V is TRBV24-1; 9 nucleotides agree with TRBD2. After removal of 9 bases from V and 5 bases from J, the junction contained 5 bases not matched to a gene. Germline V gives CDR1 KGHDR, CDR2 SFDVKD. This CDR3 is 13 amino acids long. CDR3 sequence reads: CATVAGGQDTQYF. The CDR3 coding sequence is TGTGCCACCGTGGCGGGAGGGCAAGATACGCAGTATTTT.

The chain employs TRBV5-5 and TRBJ2-1, with D tentatively TRBD1 (6 bases). V gave up 4 bases and J gave up 6 bases, with 11 bases separating them. CDR1 and CDR2 from the germline V gene are SGHKS and YYEKEE (reference sequence). The CDR3 covers 13 residues. For the CDR3, the DNA is TGTGCCAGCAGCGTCGGGACAATCAATGAGCAGTTCTTC. It codes for CASSVGTINEQFF. Full variable domain (rest looked up from reference TRBV5-5 and TRBJ2-1): DAGVTQSPTHLIKTRGQQVTLRCSPISGHKSVSWYQQVLGQGPQFIFQYYEKEERGRGNFPDRFSARQFPNYSSELNVNALLLGDSALYLCASSVGTINEQFFGPGTRLTVL.

This chain connects TRBV2 to TRBJ1-1, with TRBD1 as a possible D gene (6 bases). The CDR3 runs 15 residues. The germline V gene has CDR1 SNHLY and CDR2 FYNNEI. V lost 8 bases and J lost 0, with 16 bases in between. CDR3 DNA sequence: TGTGCCAGCTCGAGTGGCAGGGGATTGAACACTGAAGCTTTCTTT. Translation gives CASSSGRGLNTEAFF.

The gene calls are TRBV10-3 and TRBJ1-4, with D maybe TRBD1 (5 bases). The ends were cut back, 8 bases at V and 3 bases at J, with 13 bases in the middle. The CDR3 is 14 residues long. Germline CDR1 and CDR2: ENHRY and SYGVKD. The CDR3 reads CAIAEGRANEKLFF. The CDR3 coding sequence is TGTGCCATCGCCGAGGGGCGGGCTAATGAAAAACTGTTTTTT.

This chain connects TRBV28 to TRBJ1-2; D is ambiguous. There are 13 residues in the CDR3. V dropped 6 bases and J dropped 4 bases, with 12 bases sitting between them. The germline CDR1 and CDR2 sequences are MDHEN and SYDVKM. In DNA form, the CDR3 reads TGTGCCAGCAGACAAGTGGCGGTCTATGGCTACACCTTC. This encodes CASRQVAVYGYTF.

This chain joins TRBV5-1 and TRBJ1-2; no clear D. This CDR3 is built from 14 residues. The V gene's germline CDR1 is SGHRS and CDR2 YFSETQ. Trimming cost V 0 bases and J 0 bases, with 6 bases left between them. CDR3 nucleotides: TGCGCCAGCAGCTTGGTACACCCTAACTATGGCTACACCTTC. Translating gives CASSLVHPNYGYTF.

The chain carries TRBV6-2 or TRBV6-3 and TRBJ2-1; 7 nucleotides match TRBD1. V was pared by 7 bases and J by 2 bases, with 8 bases of the junction left unmatched. Germline loops: CDR1 MNHEY, CDR2 SVGEGT. The CDR3 sequence is 15 residues long. CDR3 bases: TGTGCCAGCAACCCCGACAGGGCCGCCTACAATGAGCAGTTCTTC. This translates into CASNPDRAAYNEQFF.

The chain has TRBV7-2 and TRBJ1-5, with TRBD1 matching over 10 bases. Trimming removed 1 base from V and 7 bases from J; junction bases left unmatched: 10. This CDR3 region has 17 residues. Per germline, CDR1 SGHTA and CDR2 FQGNSA. CDR3 sequence: CASSLGPRDRGIQPQHF. In DNA form, the CDR3 reads TGTGCCAGCAGCTTAGGCCCCCGGGACAGGGGTATCCAGCCCCAGCATTTT.

The chain links TRBV10-2 to TRBJ2-5; 14 bases agree with TRBD2. The CDR3 length is 16 residues. Unmatched junction bases numbered 6, after V lost 9 bases and J lost 0 bases. Germline assignment: CDR1 WSHSY and CDR2 SAAADI. The CDR3 reads CASRLAGGVNQETQYF. DNA of the CDR3: TGCGCCAGTAGACTAGCGGGAGGGGTAAACCAAGAGACCCAGTACTTC.

The CDR3 DNA sequence: TGCGCCAGCAGCTTGACAGGCGGGAGGGATGAGCAGTTCTTC. Amino acids: CASSLTGGRDEQFF. This rearrangement joins TRBV5-1 to TRBJ2-1, with 9 bases lining up with TRBD2. Trimming cost V 1 base and J 8 bases; bases outside gene matches: 4. This CDR3 comprises 14 residues. CDR1 and CDR2 (germline): SGHRS, YFSETQ.